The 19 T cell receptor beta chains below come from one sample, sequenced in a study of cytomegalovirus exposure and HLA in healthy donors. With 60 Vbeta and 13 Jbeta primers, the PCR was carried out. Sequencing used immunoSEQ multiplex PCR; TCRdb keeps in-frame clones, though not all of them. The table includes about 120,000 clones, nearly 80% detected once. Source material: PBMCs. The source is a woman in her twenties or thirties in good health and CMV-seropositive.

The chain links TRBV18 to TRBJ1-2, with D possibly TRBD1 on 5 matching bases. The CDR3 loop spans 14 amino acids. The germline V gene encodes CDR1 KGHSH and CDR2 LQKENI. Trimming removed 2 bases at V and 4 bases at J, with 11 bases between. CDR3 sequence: CASSPTGGVYGYTF. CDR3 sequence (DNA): TGTGCCAGCTCACCAACAGGAGGGGTCTATGGCTACACCTTC.

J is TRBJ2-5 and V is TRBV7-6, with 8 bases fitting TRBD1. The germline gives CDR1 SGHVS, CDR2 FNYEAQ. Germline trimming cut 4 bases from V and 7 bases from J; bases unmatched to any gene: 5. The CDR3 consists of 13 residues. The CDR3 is CASSSYDRGTQYF. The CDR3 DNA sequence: TGTGCCAGCAGCTCATATGACAGGGGGACCCAGTACTTC.

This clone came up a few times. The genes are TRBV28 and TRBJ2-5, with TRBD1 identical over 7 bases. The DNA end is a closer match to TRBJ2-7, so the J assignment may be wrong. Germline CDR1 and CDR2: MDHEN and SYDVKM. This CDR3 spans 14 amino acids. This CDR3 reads CASSSGTAAYEQYF. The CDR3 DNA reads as TGTGCCAGCAGTTCCGGGACAGCGGCCTACGAGCAGTACTTC.

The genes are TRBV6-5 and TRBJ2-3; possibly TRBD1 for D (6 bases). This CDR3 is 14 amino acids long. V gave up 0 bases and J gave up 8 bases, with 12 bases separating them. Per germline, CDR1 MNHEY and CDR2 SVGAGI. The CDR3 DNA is TGTGCCAGCAGTTACTCCAGGGGCACGGGTACGCAGTATTTT. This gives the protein CASSYSRGTGTQYF.

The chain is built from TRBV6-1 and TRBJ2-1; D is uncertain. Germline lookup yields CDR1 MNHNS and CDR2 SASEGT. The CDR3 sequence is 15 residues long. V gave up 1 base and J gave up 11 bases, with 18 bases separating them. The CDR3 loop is CASSEVFDMYNKQFF. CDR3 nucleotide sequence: TGTGCCAGCAGTGAAGTTTTCGATATGTATAACAAGCAGTTCTTC.

CDR3 amino acids: CASSFRGITGVGNQPQHF. As DNA, the CDR3 is TGTGCCAGCAGTTTCCGGGGGATCACAGGGGTAGGCAATCAGCCCCAGCATTTT. V gene TRBV27 combines with J gene TRBJ1-5; 7 bases are shared with TRBD1. V was pared by 3 bases and J by 2 bases, with 13 bases of the junction left unmatched. The germline CDR1 and CDR2 sequences are MNHEY and SMNVEV (reference sequence). CDR3 size: 18 residues.

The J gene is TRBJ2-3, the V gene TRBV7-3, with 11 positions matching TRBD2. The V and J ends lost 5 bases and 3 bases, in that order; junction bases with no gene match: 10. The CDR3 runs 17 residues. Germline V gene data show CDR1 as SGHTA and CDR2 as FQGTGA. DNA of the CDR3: TGTGCCAGCAGCCCAAAAGGGTCTAGCGGGGGGACAGATACGCAGTATTTT. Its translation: CASSPKGSSGGTDTQYF.

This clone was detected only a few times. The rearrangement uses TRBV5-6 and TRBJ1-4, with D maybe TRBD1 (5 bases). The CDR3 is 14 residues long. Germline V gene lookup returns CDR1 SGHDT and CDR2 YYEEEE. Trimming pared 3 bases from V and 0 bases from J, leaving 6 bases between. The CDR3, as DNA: TGTGCCAGCAGCTCCAGGGCAACTAATGAAAAACTGTTTTTT. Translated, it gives CASSSRATNEKLFF.

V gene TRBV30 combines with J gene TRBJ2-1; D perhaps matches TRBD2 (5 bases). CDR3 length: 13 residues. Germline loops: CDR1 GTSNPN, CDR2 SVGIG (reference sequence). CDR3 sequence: CAGPRAGYNEQFF. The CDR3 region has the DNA TGTGCTGGACCTCGCGCGGGCTACAATGAGCAGTTCTTC.

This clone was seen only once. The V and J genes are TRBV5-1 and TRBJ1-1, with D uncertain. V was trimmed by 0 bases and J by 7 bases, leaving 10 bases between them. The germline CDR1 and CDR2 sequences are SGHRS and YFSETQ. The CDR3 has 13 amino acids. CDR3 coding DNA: TGCGCCAGCAGCTTGGCCCGGGAACTTGAAGCTTTCTTT. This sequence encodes CASSLARELEAFF.

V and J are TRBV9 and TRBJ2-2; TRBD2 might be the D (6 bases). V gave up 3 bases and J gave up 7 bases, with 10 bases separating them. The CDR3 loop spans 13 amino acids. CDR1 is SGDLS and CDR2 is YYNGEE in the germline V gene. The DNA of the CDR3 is TGTGCCAGCAGCGCCGGAGGGGACGGGGAGCTGTTTTTT. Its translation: CASSAGGDGELFF.

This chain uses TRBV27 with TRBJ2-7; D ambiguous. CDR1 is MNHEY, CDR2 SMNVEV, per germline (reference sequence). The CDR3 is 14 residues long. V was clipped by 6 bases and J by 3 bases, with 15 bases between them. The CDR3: CASSSNLGRYEQYF. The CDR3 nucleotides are TGTGCCAGCAGCTCAAATCTAGGTCGCTACGAGCAGTACTTC.

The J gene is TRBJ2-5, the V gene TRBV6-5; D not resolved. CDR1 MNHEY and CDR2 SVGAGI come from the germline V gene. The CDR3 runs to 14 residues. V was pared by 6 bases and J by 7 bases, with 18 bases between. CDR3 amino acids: CASSPRPTTGTQYF. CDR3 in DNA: TGTGCCAGCAGCCCACGCCCCACCACCGGGACCCAGTACTTC.

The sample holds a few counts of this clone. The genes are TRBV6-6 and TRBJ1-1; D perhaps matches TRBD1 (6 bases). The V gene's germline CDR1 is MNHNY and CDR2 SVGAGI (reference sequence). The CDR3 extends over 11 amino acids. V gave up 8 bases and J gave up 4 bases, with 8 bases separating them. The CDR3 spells CASQDSTEAFF. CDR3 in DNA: TGTGCCAGCCAGGACAGCACTGAAGCTTTCTTT.

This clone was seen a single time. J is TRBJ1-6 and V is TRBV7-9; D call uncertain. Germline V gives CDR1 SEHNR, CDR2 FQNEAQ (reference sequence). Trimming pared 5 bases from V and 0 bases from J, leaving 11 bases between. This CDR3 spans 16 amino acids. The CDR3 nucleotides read TGTGCCAGCAGCCGATTCGAGAGCTCCTATAATTCACCCCTCCACTTT. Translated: CASSRFESSYNSPLHF.

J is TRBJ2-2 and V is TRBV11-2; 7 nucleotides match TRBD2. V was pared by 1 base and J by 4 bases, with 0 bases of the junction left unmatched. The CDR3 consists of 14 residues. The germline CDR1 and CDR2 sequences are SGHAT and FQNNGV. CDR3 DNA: TGTGCCAGCAGCTTAGCGGGGGGCACCGGGGAGCTGTTTTTT. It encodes CASSLAGGTGELFF.

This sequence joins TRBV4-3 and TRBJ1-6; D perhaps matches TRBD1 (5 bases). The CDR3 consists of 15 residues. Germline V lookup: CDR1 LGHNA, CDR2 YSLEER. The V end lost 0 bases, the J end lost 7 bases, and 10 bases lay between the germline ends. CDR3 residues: CASSQDGTDNSPLHF. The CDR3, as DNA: TGCGCCAGCAGCCAAGACGGGACTGACAATTCACCCCTCCACTTT.

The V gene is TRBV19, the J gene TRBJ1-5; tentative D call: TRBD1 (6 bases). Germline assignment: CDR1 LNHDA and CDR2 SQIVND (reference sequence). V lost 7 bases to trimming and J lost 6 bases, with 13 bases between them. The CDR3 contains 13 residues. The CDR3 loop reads CASNHRVFQPQHF. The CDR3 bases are TGTGCCAGTAATCACAGGGTTTTTCAGCCCCAGCATTTT.

CDR3 region: CASIPDRGSEQFF. The CDR3 nucleotides read TGTGCCAGCATCCCGGACAGGGGAAGTGAGCAGTTCTTC. V usage is TRBV2 and J usage is TRBJ2-1; 9 positions match TRBD1. The CDR3 is 13 residues long. Germline V gene data show CDR1 as SNHLY and CDR2 as FYNNEI. Trimming removed 7 bases from V and 9 bases from J; junction bases left unmatched: 7.